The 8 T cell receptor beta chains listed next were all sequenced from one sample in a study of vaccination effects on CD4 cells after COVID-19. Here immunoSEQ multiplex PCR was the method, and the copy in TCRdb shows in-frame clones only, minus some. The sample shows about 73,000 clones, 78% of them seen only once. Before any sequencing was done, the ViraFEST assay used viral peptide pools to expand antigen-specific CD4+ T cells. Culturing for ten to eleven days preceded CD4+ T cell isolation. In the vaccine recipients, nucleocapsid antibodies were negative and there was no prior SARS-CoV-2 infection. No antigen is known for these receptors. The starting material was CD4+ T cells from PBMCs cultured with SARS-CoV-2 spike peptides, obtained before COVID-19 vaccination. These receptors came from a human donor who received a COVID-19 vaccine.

CDR3 sequence (DNA): TGTGCCAGCAGTAATGAGGGCTCTGGGGCCAACGTCCTGACTTTC. It specifies CASSNEGSGANVLTF. The gene calls are TRBV28 and TRBJ2-6; the D gene is possibly TRBD2 (5 bases). The V gene's germline CDR1 is MDHEN and CDR2 SYDVKM. Trimming stripped 5 bases from V and 0 bases from J, with 8 bases between. CDR3 length: 15 residues.

The CDR3 spells CASSHIGETQYF. CDR3 sequence (DNA): TGTGCCAGCAGCCATATTGGGGAGACCCAGTACTTC. V and J are TRBV3-1 (or the pseudogene TRBV3-2) and TRBJ2-5; D remains ambiguous. The CDR3 spans 12 residues. Germline V gene sequence: CDR1 LGHDT, CDR2 YNNKEL (reference sequence). V was cut by 3 bases and J by 5 bases, with 7 bases left in between.

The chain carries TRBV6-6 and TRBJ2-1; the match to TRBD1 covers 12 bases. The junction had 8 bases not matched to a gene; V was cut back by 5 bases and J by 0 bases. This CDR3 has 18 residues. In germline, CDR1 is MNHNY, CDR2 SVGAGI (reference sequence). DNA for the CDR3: TGTGCCAGCAGTCCGGGACAGGGGGCAGTAGGCTCCTACAATGAGCAGTTCTTC. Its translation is CASSPGQGAVGSYNEQFF.

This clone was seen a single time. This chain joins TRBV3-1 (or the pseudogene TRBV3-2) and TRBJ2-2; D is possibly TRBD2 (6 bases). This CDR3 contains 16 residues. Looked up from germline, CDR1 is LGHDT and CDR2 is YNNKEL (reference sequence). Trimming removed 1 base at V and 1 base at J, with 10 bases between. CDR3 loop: CASSQVGLMNTGELFF. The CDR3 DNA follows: TGTGCCAGCAGCCAAGTTGGACTAATGAACACCGGGGAGCTGTTTTTT.

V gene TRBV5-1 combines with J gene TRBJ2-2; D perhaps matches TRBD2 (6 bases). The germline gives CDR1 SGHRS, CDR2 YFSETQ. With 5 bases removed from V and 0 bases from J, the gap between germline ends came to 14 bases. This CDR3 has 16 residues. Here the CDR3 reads CASSQGTSSNTGELFF. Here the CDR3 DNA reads TGCGCCAGCAGTCAGGGCACTAGCTCGAACACCGGGGAGCTGTTTTTT.

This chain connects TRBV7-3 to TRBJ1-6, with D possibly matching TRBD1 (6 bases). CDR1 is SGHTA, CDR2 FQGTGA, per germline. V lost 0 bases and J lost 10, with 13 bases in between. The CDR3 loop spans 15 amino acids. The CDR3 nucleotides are TGTGCCAGCAGCTTAACGTCACAGGGAGGATCACCCCTCCACTTT. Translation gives CASSLTSQGGSPLHF.

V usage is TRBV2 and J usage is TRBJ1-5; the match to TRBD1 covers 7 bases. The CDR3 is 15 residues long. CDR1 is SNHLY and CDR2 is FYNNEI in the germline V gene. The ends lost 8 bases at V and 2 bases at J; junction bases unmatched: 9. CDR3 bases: TGTGCCAGCGGTCCCACCGGGACAGGCAATCAGCCCCAGCATTTT. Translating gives CASGPTGTGNQPQHF.

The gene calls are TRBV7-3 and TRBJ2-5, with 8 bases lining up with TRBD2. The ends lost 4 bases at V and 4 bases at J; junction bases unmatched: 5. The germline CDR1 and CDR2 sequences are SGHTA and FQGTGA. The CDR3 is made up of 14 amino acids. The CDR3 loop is CASSSGLAGETQYF. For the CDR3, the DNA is TGTGCCAGCAGCTCCGGACTAGCCGGAGAGACCCAGTACTTC.